The clone carrying this TCR beta chain was observed a single time. This specimen belongs to a study of preoperative IRX-2 immunotherapy in early breast cancer. Sequenced by immunoSEQ multiplex PCR; TCRdb stores in-frame clones only, minus some. This table has approximately 15,000 clones, roughly 93% appearing once. Treatment denoted: preoperative locoregional IRX-2 cytokine immunotherapy. Samples came from a phase Ib trial of preoperative locoregional IRX-2 cytokine immunotherapy. The TCR originated in a human donor with breast cancer. This sample was gathered from a patient treated with IRX-2 immunotherapy.

CDR3: CASSSRGYQETQYF. CDR3 coding DNA: TGTGCCAGCAGTTCAAGGGGCTACCAAGAGACCCAGTACTTC. The rearrangement links TRBV27 to TRBJ2-5; a weak D match, TRBD1 (5 bases). The CDR3 contains 14 residues. Germline lookup yields CDR1 MNHEY and CDR2 SMNVEV (reference sequence). The V end lost 4 bases, the J end lost 0 bases, and 9 bases lay between the germline ends.